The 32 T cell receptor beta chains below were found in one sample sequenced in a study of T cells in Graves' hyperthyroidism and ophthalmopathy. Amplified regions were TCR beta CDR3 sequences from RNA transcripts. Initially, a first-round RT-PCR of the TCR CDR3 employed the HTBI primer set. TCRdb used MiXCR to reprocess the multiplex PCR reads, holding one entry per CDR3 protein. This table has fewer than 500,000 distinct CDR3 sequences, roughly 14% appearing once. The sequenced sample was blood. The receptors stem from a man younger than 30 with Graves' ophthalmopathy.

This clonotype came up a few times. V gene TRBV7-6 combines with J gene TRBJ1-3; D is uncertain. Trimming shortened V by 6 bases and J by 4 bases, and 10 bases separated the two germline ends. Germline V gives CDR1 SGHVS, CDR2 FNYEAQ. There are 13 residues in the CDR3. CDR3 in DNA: TGTGCCAGCAGGAGGACCGTCGGAAACACCATATATTTT. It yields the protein CASRRTVGNTIYF.

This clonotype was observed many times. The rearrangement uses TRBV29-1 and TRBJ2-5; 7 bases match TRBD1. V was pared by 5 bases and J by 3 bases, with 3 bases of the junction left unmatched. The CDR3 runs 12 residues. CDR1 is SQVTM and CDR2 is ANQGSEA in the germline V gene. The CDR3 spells CSVNTGEETQYF. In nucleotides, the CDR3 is TGCAGCGTTAACACAGGGGAAGAGACCCAGTACTTC.

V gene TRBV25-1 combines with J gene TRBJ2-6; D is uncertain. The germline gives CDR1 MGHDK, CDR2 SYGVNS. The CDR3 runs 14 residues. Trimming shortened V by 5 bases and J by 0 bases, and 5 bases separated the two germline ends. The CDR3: CASSRHSGANVLTF. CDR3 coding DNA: TGTGCCAGCAGTCGACACTCTGGGGCCAACGTCCTGACTTTC.

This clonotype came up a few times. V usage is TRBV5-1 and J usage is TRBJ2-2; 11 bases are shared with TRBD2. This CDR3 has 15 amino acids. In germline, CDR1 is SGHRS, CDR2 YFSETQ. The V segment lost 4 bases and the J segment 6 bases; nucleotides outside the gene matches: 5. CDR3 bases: TGCGCCAGCAGCAGCACTAGCGGGAGATCCGGGGAGCTGTTTTTT. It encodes CASSSTSGRSGELFF.

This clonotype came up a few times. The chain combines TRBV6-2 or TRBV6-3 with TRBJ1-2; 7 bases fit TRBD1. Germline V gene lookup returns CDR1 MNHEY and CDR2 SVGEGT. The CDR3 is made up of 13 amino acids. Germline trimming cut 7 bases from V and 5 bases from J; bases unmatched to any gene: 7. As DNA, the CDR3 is TGTGCCAGCACGAGGGGGCAGGGTTATGGCTACACCTTC. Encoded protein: CASTRGQGYGYTF.

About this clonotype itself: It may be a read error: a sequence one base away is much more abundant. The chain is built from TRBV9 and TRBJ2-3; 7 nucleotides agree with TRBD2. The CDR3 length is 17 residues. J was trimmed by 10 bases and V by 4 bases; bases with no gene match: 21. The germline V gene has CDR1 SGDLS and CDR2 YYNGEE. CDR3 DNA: TGTGCCAGCAGCCCCCGGTCAGGCGGCGGGGGTTTGGATGCGCAGTATTTT. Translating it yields CASSPRSGGGGLDAQYF. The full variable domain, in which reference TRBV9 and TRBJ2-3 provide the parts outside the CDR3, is DSGVTQTPKHLITATGQRVTLRCSPRSGDLSVYWYQQSLDQGLQFLIQYYNGEERAKGNILERFSAQQFPDLHSELNLSSLELGDSALYFCASSPRSGGGGLDAQYFGPGTRLTVL.

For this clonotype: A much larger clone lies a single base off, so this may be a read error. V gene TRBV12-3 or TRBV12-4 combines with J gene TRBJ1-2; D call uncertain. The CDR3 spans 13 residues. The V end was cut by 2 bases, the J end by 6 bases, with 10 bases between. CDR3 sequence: CASSLMVGHGYTF. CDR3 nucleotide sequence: TGTGCCAGCAGTTTAATGGTGGGCCATGGCTACACCTTC.

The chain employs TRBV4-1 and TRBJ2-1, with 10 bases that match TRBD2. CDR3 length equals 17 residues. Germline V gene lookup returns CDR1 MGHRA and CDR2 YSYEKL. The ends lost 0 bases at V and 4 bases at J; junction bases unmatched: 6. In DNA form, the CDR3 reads TGCGCCAGCAGCCAAGATAACCTAGCGGGAGTATACAATGAGCAGTTCTTC. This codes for CASSQDNLAGVYNEQFF.

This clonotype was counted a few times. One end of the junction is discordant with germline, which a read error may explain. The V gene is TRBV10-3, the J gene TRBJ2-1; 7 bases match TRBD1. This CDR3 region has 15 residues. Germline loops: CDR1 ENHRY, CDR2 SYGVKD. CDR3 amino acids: CASSNQGEGYNEQFF. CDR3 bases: TGTGCCAGCAGTAACCAGGGGGAAGGGTACAATGAGCAGTTCTTC.

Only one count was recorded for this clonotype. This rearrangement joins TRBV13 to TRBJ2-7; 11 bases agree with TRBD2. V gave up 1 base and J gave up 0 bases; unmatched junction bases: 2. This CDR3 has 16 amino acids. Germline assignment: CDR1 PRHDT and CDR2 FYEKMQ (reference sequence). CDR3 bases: TGTGCCAGCAGCTTAGTAGCGGGAGGGAACTCCTACGAGCAGTACTTC. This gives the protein CASSLVAGGNSYEQYF.

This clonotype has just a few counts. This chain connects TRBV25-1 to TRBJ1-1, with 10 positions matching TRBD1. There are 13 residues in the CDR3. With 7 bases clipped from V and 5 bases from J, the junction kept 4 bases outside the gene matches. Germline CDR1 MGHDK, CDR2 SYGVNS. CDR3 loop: CASTGQGGTEAFF. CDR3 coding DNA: TGTGCCAGCACCGGACAGGGGGGGACTGAAGCTTTCTTT.

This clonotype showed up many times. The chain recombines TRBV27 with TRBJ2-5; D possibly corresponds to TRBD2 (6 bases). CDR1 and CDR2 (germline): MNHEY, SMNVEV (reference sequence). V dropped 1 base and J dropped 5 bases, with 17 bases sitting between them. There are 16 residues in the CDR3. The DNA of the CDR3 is TGTGCCAGCAGTTTATGGGGTAGCGGAGGGTTGGAGACCCAGTACTTC. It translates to CASSLWGSGGLETQYF.

The CDR3 DNA reads as TGTGCCAGCAGCGTCGACAGGAGCTCCTACGAGCAGTACTTC. Protein product: CASSVDRSSYEQYF. The chain joins TRBV9 to TRBJ2-7; D perhaps matches TRBD1 (6 bases). Trimming took off 2 bases at V and 0 bases at J, with 9 bases between the two ends. Germline-derived CDR1 and CDR2 are SGDLS and YYNGEE. The CDR3 extends over 14 amino acids.

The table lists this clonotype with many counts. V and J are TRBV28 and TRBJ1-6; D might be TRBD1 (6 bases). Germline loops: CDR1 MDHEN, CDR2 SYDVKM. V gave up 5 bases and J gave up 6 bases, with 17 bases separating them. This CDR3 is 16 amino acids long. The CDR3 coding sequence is TGTGCCAGCAGTAAGGGGGGCATGAATCCTAATTCACCCCTCCACTTT. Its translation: CASSKGGMNPNSPLHF. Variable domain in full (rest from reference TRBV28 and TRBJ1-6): DVKVTQSSRYLVKRTGEKVFLECVQDMDHENMFWYRQDPGLGLRLIYFSYDVKMKEKGDIPEGYSVSREKKERFSLILESASTNQTSMYLCASSKGGMNPNSPLHFGNGTRLTVT.

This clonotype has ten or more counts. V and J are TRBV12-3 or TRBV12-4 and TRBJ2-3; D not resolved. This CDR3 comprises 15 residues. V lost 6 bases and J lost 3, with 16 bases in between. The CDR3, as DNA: TGTGCCAGCAGCGTCAGGTCATCTACGACAGATACGCAGTATTTT. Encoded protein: CASSVRSSTTDTQYF.

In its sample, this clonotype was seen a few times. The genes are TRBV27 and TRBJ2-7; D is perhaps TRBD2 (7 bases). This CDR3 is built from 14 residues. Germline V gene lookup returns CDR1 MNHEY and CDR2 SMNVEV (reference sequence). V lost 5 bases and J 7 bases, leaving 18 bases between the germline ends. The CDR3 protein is CASSPLRGALEQYF. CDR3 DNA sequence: TGTGCCAGCAGTCCCTTACGGGGGGCCCTAGAGCAGTACTTC.

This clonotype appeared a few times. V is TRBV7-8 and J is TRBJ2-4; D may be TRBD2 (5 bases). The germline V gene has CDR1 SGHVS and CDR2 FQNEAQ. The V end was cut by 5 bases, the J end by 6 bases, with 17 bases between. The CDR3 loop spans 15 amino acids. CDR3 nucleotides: TGTGCCAGCAGCCCCGAATTACTAGAAATAAACATTCAGTACTTC. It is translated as CASSPELLEINIQYF. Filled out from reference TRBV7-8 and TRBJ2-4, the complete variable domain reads GAGVSQSPRYKVAKRGQDVALRCDPISGHVSLFWYQQALGQGPEFLTYFQNEAQLDKSGLPSDRFFAERPEGSVSTLKIQRTQQEDSAVYLCASSPELLEINIQYFGAGTRLSVL.

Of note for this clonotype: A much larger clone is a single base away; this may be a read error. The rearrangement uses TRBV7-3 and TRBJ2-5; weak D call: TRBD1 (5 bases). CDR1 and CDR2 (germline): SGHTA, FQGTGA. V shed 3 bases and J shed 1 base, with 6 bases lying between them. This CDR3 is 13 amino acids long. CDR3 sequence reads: CASSFQGQETQYF. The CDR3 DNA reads TGTGCCAGCAGCTTCCAGGGCCAAGAGACCCAGTACTTC.

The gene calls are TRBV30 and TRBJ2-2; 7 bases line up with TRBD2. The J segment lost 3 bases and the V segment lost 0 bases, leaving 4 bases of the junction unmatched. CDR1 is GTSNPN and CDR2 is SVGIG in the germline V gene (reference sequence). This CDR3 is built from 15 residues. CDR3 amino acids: CAWSVLGRDTGELFF. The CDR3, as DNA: TGTGCCTGGAGTGTACTGGGGAGGGACACCGGGGAGCTGTTTTTT.

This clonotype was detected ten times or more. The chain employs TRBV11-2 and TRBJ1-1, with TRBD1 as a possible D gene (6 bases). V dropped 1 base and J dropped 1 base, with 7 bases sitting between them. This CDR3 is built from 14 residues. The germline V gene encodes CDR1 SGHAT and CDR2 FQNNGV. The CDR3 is CASSLVGQNTEAFF. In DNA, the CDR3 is TGTGCCAGCAGCTTAGTGGGACAGAACACTGAAGCTTTCTTT. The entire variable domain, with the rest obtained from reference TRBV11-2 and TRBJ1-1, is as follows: EAGVAQSPRYKIIEKRQSVAFWCNPISGHATLYWYQQILGQGPKLLIQFQNNGVVDDSQLPKDRFSAERLKGVDSTLKIQPAKLEDSAVYLCASSLVGQNTEAFFGQGTRLTVV.

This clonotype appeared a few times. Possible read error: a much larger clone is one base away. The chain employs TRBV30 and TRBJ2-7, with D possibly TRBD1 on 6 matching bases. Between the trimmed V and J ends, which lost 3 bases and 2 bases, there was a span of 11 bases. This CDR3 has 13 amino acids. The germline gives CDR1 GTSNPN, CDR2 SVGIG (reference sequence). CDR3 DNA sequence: TGTGCCTGGAGCAACAGGGTTCCCTACGAGCAGTACTTC. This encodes CAWSNRVPYEQYF.

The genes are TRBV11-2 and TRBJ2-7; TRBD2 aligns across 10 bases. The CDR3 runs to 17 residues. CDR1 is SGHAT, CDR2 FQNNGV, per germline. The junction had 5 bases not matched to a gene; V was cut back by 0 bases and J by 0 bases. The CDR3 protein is CASSLDPSGSPSYEQYF. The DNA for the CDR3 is TGTGCCAGCAGCTTAGACCCTAGCGGGAGTCCCTCCTACGAGCAGTACTTC.

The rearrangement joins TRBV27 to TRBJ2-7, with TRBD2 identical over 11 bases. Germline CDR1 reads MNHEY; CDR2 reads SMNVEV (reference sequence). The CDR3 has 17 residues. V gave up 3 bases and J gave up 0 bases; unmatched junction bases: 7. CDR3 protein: CASSFRVTSGNSYEQYF. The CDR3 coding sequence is TGTGCCAGCAGTTTCCGGGTGACTAGCGGGAACTCCTACGAGCAGTACTTC.

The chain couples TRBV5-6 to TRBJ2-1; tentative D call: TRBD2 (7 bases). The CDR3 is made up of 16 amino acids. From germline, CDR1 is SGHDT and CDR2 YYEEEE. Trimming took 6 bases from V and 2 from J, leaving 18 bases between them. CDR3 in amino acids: CASNSGRGPTYNEQFF. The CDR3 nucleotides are TGTGCCAGCAACTCGGGGCGGGGGCCCACCTACAATGAGCAGTTCTTC.

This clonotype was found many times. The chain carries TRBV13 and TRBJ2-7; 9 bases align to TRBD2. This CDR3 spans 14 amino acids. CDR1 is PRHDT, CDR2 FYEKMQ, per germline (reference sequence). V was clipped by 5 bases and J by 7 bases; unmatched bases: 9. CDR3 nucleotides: TGTGCCAGCAGCCCCATTGCGGGGGGGAGAGAGCAGTACTTC. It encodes CASSPIAGGREQYF.

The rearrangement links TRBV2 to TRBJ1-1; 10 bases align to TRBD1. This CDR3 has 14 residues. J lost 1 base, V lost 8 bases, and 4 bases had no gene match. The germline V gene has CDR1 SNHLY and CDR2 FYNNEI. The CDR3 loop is CASGWTGGNTEAFF. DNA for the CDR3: TGTGCCAGCGGGTGGACAGGGGGGAACACTGAAGCTTTCTTT.

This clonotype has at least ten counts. The CDR3 DNA follows: TGTGCCAGCAGTTTTGAGCGAGGGGCTAATACGCAGTATTTT. It encodes CASSFERGANTQYF. The chain joins TRBV27 to TRBJ2-3; D may correspond to TRBD1 or TRBD2 (5 bases each). Trimming took 3 bases from V and 7 from J, leaving 14 bases between them. Germline V gives CDR1 MNHEY, CDR2 SMNVEV (reference sequence). The CDR3 totals 14 residues.

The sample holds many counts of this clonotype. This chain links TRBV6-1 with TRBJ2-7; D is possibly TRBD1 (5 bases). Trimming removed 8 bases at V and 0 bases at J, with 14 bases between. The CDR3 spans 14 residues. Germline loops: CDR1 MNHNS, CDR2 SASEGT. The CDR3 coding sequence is TGTGCCAGCCATGGCCCAGGACACTCCTACGAGCAGTACTTC. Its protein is CASHGPGHSYEQYF.

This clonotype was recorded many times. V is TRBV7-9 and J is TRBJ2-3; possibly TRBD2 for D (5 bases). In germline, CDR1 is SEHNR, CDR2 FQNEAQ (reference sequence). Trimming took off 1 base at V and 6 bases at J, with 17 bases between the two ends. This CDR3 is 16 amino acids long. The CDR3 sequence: CASSLGGLAGFDTQYF. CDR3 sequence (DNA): TGTGCCAGCAGCTTAGGGGGTCTAGCCGGATTTGATACGCAGTATTTT.

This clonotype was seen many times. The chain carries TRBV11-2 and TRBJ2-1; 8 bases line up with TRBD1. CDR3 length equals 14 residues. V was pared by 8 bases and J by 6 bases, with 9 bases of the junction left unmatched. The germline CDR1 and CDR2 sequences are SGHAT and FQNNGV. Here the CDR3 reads CASPTGQGTNEQFF. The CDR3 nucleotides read TGTGCCAGCCCCACAGGACAGGGTACCAATGAGCAGTTCTTC.

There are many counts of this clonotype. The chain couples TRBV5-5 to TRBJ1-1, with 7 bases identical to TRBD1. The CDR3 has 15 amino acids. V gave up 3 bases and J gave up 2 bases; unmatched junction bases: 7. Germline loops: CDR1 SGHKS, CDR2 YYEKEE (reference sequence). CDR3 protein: CASSWGQSLNTEAFF. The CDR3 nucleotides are TGTGCCAGCAGCTGGGGACAGTCCTTAAACACTGAAGCTTTCTTT.

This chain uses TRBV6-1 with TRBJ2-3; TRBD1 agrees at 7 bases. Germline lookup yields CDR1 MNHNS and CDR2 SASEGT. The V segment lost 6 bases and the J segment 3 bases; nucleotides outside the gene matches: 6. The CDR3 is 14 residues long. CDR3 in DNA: TGTGCCAGCAGCGAACAGGGGTCAACAGATACGCAGTATTTT. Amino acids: CASSEQGSTDTQYF.